This T cell receptor beta chain was sequenced for a study of T-cell memory formation after mild COVID-19. As for the study in general: In these data, TCR clusters were largely donor specific. General observations from the study: Pre-infection memory contained some responding clones, which suggested that cross-reactive memory had joined. Clones shrinking between day 15 and 85 showed a balanced CD4/CD8 split, and those that grew later tilted toward CD4+.

This clonotype was found a few times. Its antigen remains unidentified. Germline V CDR1 and CDR2: SGHDT, YYEEEE. V lost 4 bases, J lost 2 bases, and 8 bases stayed unmatched. This CDR3 is 16 amino acids long. 5'RACE primed at constant segments yielded TCR alpha and TCR beta cDNA libraries bearing sample barcodes and UMIs. From the 5' RACE reads, TCRdb called clonotypes with MiXCR, one entry per CDR3 protein. The sample lists around 420,000 distinct CDR3 sequences, around 24% occurring once. The sample taken for sequencing was PBMCs or a T cell subset sorted from them (not recorded which). The clonotype originates from an adult woman who had mild COVID-19 (a few samples of this study predate the infection). Cell type and time point are not known. V and J are TRBV5-6 and TRBJ1-4; 7 nucleotides line up with TRBD1. CDR3 in amino acids: CASSALPGQTNEKLFF. The CDR3 coding sequence is TGTGCCAGCAGCGCGTTGCCGGGACAGACTAATGAAAAACTGTTTTTT.